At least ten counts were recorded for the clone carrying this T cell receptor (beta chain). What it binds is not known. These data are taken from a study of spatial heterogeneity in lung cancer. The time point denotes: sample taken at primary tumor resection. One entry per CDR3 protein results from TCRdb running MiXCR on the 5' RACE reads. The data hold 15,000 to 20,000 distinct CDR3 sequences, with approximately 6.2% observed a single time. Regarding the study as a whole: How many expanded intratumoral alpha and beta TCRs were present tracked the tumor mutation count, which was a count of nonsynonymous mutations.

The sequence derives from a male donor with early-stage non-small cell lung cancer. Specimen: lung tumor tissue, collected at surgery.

The CDR3 is CASSPDRGERNEQFF. DNA of the CDR3: TGTGCCAGCAGTCCGGACAGGGGCGAAAGGAATGAGCAGTTCTTC. This chain joins TRBV12-3 or TRBV12-4 and TRBJ2-1; 9 bases match TRBD1. This CDR3 spans 15 amino acids. V shed 5 bases and J 7 bases; nucleotides not matched to a gene: 9.